This TCR delta chain was found in a study of gamma-delta T cells after stem cell transplantation. TCRdb re-called the RT-PCR reads via CATT. The data show roughly 2,500 delta-chain clones, about 17% seen once. This clone qualifies as medium-sized (0.01 to 0.1%). This CDR3 has 19 amino acids. The V segment lost 4 bases and the J segment 0 bases; nucleotides outside the gene matches: 22. CDR1 is TVYSNPD, CDR2 GDNSRS, per germline (reference sequence). Specimen: gamma-delta T cells. This chain links TRDV3 with TRDJ1; 8 nucleotides align to TRDD3. The TCR was taken from a human donor. It is not recorded whose cells these are; they may come from a transplant donor. In nucleotides, the CDR3 is TGTGCCTACTCTCGATACCTACTGGGGGCTCTCCAGTACACCGATAAACTCATCTTT. Amino acids: CAYSRYLLGALQYTDKLIF.